The T cell receptor beta chain under discussion was sequenced for a study of a mutant IDH1 vaccine in newly diagnosed glioma. Across the study: All eight of the vaccinations patients received fell in weeks 1, 3, 5, 7, 11, 15, 19 and 23. Before enrollment, patients got radiotherapy alone, temozolomide alone, or mostly the combination.

Repertoires were generated with immunoSEQ multiplex PCR, while TCRdb's copy carries only in-frame clones and drops some. This sample has 40,000 or so clones; 90% to 95% occur once, and the top ten carry over 2%. Of note for this clone: The antigen remains undetermined.

The CDR3 sequence is 13 residues long. V dropped 4 bases and J dropped 8; count of bases not matched to a gene: 4. The V gene's germline CDR1 is SGHTA and CDR2 FQGNSA. Regarding time point: week 5, during vaccination. Topical imiquimod was applied with each vaccine dose, which held 300 ug of mutant IDH1 20-mer peptide. V and J are TRBV7-2 and TRBJ1-2, with 10 bases identical to TRBD1. Specimen: PBMCs, collected from a glioma patient whose treatment included an IDH1 peptide vaccine. This TCR was sampled from a man aged 45-65 years with glioma. The CDR3 loop is CASSSGTGVGYTF. The CDR3 DNA follows: TGTGCCAGCAGCTCCGGGACAGGGGTCGGCTACACCTTC.